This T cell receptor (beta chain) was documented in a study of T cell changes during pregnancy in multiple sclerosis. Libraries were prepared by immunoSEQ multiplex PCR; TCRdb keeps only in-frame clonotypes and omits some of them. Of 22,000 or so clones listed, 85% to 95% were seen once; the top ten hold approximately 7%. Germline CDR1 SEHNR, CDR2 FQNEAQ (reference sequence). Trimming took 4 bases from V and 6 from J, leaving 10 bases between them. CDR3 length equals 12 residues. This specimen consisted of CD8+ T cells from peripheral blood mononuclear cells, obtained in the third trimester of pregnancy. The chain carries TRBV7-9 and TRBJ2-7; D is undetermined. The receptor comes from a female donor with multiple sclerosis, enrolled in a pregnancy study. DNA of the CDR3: TGTGCCAGCAGCTCTGGCCCCCCCGAGCAGTACTTC. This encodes CASSSGPPEQYF.